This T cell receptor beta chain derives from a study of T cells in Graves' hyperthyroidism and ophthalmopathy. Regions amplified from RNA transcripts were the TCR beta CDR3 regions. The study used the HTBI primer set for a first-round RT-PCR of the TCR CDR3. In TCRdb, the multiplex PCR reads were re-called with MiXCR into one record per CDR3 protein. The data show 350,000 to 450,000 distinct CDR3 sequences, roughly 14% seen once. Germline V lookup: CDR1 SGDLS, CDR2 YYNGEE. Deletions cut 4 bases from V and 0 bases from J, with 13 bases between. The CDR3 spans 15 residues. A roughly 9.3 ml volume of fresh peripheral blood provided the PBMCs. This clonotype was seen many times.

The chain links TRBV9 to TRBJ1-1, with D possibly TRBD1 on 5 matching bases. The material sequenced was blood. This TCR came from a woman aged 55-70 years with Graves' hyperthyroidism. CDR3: CASSPWGRMNTEAFF. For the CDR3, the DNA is TGTGCCAGCAGCCCATGGGGACGGATGAACACTGAAGCTTTCTTT.